This entry lists 7 T cell receptor beta chains sequenced from one sample in a study of regulatory T cells in long-lasting Graves disease (dated by TCRdb to about 2021). The time point tag for this specimen amounts to: persistent/refractory GD, antithyroid drugs over 5 years with positive TRAb. For both TCR sequencing and RNA sequencing, RNA was extracted from PBMCs using TRIzol. The receptor library was made with multiplex PCR. The listed sequencing device is Illumina HiSeq 4000. CDR3 regions were amplified by Arm-PCR with iRepertoire HTBI primers to construct TCR beta libraries. TCRdb applied fastp at Q25 and MiXCR to the public reads, then kept only in-frame beta chains. When rows share a CDR3 protein, they turn into one entry using the most common DNA and genes. The sample contains 450,000 or so distinct CDR3 sequences, approximately 23% of them found a single time. Of the sample, around 12% is held by the ten largest clones.

This specimen was peripheral blood mononuclear cells (PBMCs), taken when the disease was refractory, from a patient treated with antithyroid drugs. The receptors were sampled from a female donor with Graves disease.

This clonotype was detected ten times or more. This chain links TRBV28 with TRBJ2-5, with D perhaps TRBD2 (6 bases). The CDR3 has 15 residues. V was clipped by 5 bases and J by 3 bases, with 16 bases between them. The germline CDR1 and CDR2 sequences are MDHEN and SYDVKM. The CDR3: CASSKYLGEEETQYF. The CDR3 DNA is TGTGCCAGCAGTAAATACTTGGGGGAGGAAGAGACCCAGTACTTC.

CDR3 in amino acids: CASSPGTRRDNEQFF. The CDR3 region has the DNA TGTGCCAGCTCACCCGGGACTAGAAGGGACAATGAGCAGTTCTTC. V usage is TRBV18 and J usage is TRBJ2-1; 8 nucleotides align to TRBD2. From germline, CDR1 is KGHSH and CDR2 LQKENI. This CDR3 contains 15 residues. J lost 5 bases, V lost 3 bases, and 6 bases had no gene match.

This clonotype appeared a few times. The gene calls are TRBV15 and TRBJ1-1, with D tentatively TRBD1 (5 bases). The germline V and J ends were trimmed by 1 base and 1 base, with 10 bases remaining between them. CDR1 and CDR2 (germline): LNHNV, YYDKDF (reference sequence). The CDR3 contains 15 residues. The DNA of the CDR3 is TGTGCCACCAGCAGAGCAAAGGGGTGGAACACTGAAGCTTTCTTT. It translates to CATSRAKGWNTEAFF.

This clonotype was observed a handful of times. The V call is TRBV18, the J call TRBJ1-4, with D hard to call. The CDR3 contains 12 residues. Germline V gene sequence: CDR1 KGHSH, CDR2 LQKENI. V was cut by 3 bases and J by 14 bases, with 13 bases left in between. The CDR3 nucleotides are TGTGCCAGCTCACCCGGACGGAATTATCTGTTTTTT. This codes for CASSPGRNYLFF.

There are many counts of this clonotype. This chain joins TRBV6-1 and TRBJ2-7; D is undetermined. CDR1 and CDR2 (germline): MNHNS, SASEGT. The CDR3 is 15 amino acids. V lost 6 bases, J lost 2 bases, and 17 bases lay in between. CDR3 coding DNA: TGTGCCAGCAGGGGAACAGTGGGATCCACCTACGAGCAGTACTTC. Translated: CASRGTVGSTYEQYF.

The chain links TRBV5-4 to TRBJ2-3; D is possibly TRBD2 (5 bases). Germline values: CDR1 SGHNT, CDR2 YYREEE (reference sequence). V was pared by 0 bases and J by 1 base, with 9 bases between. This CDR3 contains 15 residues. The CDR3 spells CASSLGGRGTDTQYF. The CDR3 DNA follows: TGTGCCAGCAGCTTGGGTGGGAGAGGCACAGATACGCAGTATTTT.

This clonotype came up a few times. The chain has TRBV5-6 and TRBJ2-7; TRBD2 matches 7 bases. The ends lost 6 bases at V and 6 bases at J; junction bases unmatched: 12. Germline V gene lookup returns CDR1 SGHDT and CDR2 YYEEEE. The CDR3 loop spans 14 amino acids. The CDR3 here is CASTTGTGRSEQYF. The CDR3 region has the DNA TGTGCCAGCACCACCGGGACCGGGAGGTCCGAGCAGTACTTC.